The following is a TCR beta chain sequence with its context. Sequenced by immunoSEQ multiplex PCR; TCRdb stores in-frame clones only, minus some. The repertoire holds around 80,000 clones, with roughly 86% as singletons. The source of the sample is a study of OX40 agonist ivuxolimab in advanced cancers. The sequence was collected from an adult with an advanced solid tumor such as melanoma, head and neck, liver or kidney cancer. The specimen comprised CD4+ or CD8+ T cells sorted from blood, sampled in a trial of the OX40 agonist ivuxolimab.

The chain's CDR3 is CAISEGTRSYEQYF. DNA for the CDR3: TGTGCCATCAGTGAGGGGACTAGATCCTACGAGCAGTACTTC. This chain uses TRBV10-3 with TRBJ2-7; TRBD2 matches at 8 bases. V was pared by 2 bases and J by 1 base, with 1 base of the junction left unmatched. Germline CDR1 ENHRY, CDR2 SYGVKD. The CDR3 is 14 amino acids.